This T cell receptor beta chain derives from a study of tumor and adjacent non-tumor tissue in lung cancer. At the level of the study: About 4.2 million productive TCRbeta reads were obtained per sample on average.

J gave up 1 base and V 8 bases, and 4 bases lay outside the gene matches. The CDR3 totals 13 residues. Germline V gives CDR1 SQVTM, CDR2 ANQGSEA. The template was RNA from unsorted bulk tissue. This non-tumor lung sample came from over 3 cm beyond the tumor edge. A modified ARM-PCR protocol with three rounds of nested PCR amplified TCRbeta. From the multiplex PCR reads, TCRdb called clonotypes with MiXCR, one entry per CDR3 protein. The data contain more than 85,000 distinct CDR3 sequences, about 61% of them singletons. Input material: distant non-tumor lung tissue. This TCR was sampled from a man aged 55 to 70 with non-small cell lung cancer. The V and J genes are TRBV29-1 and TRBJ1-1, with 10 nucleotides matching TRBD1. The CDR3 sequence is CSFWTGGNTEAFF. The CDR3 DNA reads as TGCAGCTTTTGGACAGGGGGGAACACTGAAGCTTTCTTT. Full variable domain (outside the CDR3, taken from reference TRBV29-1 and TRBJ1-1): SAVISQKPSRDICQRGTSLTIQCQVDSQVTMMFWYRQQPGQSLTLIATANQGSEATYESGFVIDKFPISRPNLTFSTLTVSNMSPEDSSIYLCSFWTGGNTEAFFGQGTRLTVV.